This T cell receptor beta chain was recorded in a study of cytomegalovirus exposure and HLA in healthy donors. Study at large: Inside one of the first data releases sat 85 million or so unique TCRs taken from HLA-typed donors.

This PCR relied on a set of 60 Vbeta primers and 13 Jbeta primers. Produced via immunoSEQ multiplex PCR; TCRdb's table is partial and in-frame only. The sample lists about 130,000 clones, over 60% occurring once. This clone appeared a single time. Its target is unknown. V was pared by 3 bases and J by 2 bases, with 15 bases of the junction left unmatched. CDR1 and CDR2 (germline): LGHNA, YNFKEQ. The CDR3 length is 18 residues. Study observations and caveats: Common viral pathogens were later found to be apparently linked to several of the most significant clusters. The analysis excluded some indistinguishable V segments, including TRBV6-2 and TRBV6-3.

This sequence originates from a female donor in good health and CMV-seronegative. Sequenced input: PBMCs. The chain has TRBV4-2 and TRBJ1-1, with 7 bases identical to TRBD1. The CDR3 DNA reads as TGTGCCAGCAGCCAGTTTACAGGGGCCCCACCGGTCAACACTGAAGCTTTCTTT. Protein product: CASSQFTGAPPVNTEAFF.